This T cell receptor beta chain was obtained from a study of shared clonotypes between healthy human individuals. In the study overall: Participating donors consisted of two women and a few men aged 18 to 49.

Naive CD45RA+ and memory CD45RA-negative subsets were split from CD4+ cells. Genomic DNA (from each subset) was split evenly across several immunoSEQ plates. Repertoires were generated with immunoSEQ multiplex PCR, while TCRdb's copy carries only in-frame clones and drops some. The repertoire holds some 2,500,000 clones, roughly 92% seen once, with around 0.38% in the top ten. The CDR3 totals 16 residues. The junction had 7 bases not matched to a gene; V was cut back by 0 bases and J by 4 bases. Germline CDR1 is SGHKS and CDR2 is YYEKEE (reference sequence). This clonotype was sampled from a young man in good health. Some clones in this sample may be carry-over from other donors' samples. Sequenced sample: naive CD4+ T cells from PBMCs. Noted subset: CD45RA+ positively selected. V gene TRBV5-5 combines with J gene TRBJ2-1; 7 bases agree with TRBD2. This chain's CDR3 is CASSLVPSGVYNEQFF. In DNA form, the CDR3 reads TGTGCCAGCAGCTTGGTTCCTAGCGGAGTGTACAATGAGCAGTTCTTC.